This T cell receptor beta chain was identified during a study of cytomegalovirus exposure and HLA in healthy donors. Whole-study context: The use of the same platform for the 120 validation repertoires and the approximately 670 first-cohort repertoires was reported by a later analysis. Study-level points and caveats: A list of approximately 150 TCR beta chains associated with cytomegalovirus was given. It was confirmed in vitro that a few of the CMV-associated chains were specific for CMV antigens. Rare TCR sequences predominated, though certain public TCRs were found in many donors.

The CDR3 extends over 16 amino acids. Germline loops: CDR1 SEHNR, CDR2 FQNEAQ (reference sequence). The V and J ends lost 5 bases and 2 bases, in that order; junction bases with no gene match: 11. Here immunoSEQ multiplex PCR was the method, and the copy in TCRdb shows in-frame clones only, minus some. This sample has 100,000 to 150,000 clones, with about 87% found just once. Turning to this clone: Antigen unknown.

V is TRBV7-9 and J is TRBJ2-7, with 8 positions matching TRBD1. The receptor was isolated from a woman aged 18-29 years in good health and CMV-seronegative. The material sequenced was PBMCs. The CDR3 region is CASSPLRGQETYEQYF. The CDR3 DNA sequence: TGTGCCAGCAGCCCTCTGCGGGGACAGGAGACCTACGAGCAGTACTTC.